This TCR beta chain is from a study of T cell responses to AZD1222 COVID-19 vaccine. Findings and caveats of the study: Nearly half of spike-specific TCRs reportedly target variant regions that are unmutated in the B.1.351 and B.1.1.7 variants.

The repertoire was sequenced with immunoSEQ multiplex PCR; TCRdb's copy has only in-frame clones and lacks some. The sample lists fewer than 120,000 clones, less than 95% seen once, with over 6% in the top ten. The germline V gene encodes CDR1 SGHRS and CDR2 YFSETQ. After removal of 4 bases from V and 0 bases from J, the junction contained 10 bases not matched to a gene. The CDR3 length is 17 residues. A remark on this clone: Its matching antigen is unknown.

The V call is TRBV5-1, the J call TRBJ2-1, with 7 nucleotides matching TRBD2. The TCR was taken from an adult in good health. The starting material was peripheral blood, obtained on day 0 of AZD1222 vaccination. The CDR3 reads CASSTGGLAGSYNEQFF. In DNA, the CDR3 is TGCGCCAGCAGCACTGGAGGTTTAGCGGGCTCCTACAATGAGCAGTTCTTC.